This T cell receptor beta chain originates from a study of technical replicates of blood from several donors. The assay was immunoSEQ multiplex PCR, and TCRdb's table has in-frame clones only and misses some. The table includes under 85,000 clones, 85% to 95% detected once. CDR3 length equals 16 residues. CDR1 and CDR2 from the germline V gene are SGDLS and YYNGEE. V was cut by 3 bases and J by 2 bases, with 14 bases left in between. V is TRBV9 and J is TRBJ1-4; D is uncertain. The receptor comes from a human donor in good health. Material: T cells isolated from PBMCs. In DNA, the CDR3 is TGTGCCAGCAGCGCGGCCGGGTTTACCACTAATGAAAAACTGTTTTTT. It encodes CASSAAGFTTNEKLFF.